One sample yielded the 18 T cell receptor beta chains listed below, sequenced in a study of blood T cell repertoires in COVID-19. Clones were read by immunoSEQ multiplex PCR, and TCRdb kept only the in-frame ones, dropping some. The table records roughly 250,000 clones, roughly 82% of them present only once. The sample consisted of peripheral blood. These receptors were obtained from a woman older than 75 with active or convalescent COVID-19.

The chain links TRBV19 to TRBJ1-1, with TRBD1 identical over 11 bases. The CDR3 has 15 amino acids. V trimming: 3 bases; J trimming: 3 bases; junction bases outside the gene matches: 3. CDR1 is LNHDA, CDR2 SQIVND, per germline (reference sequence). The CDR3 DNA follows: TGTGCCAGTAGTATTCGGACAGGGGGCTACACTGAAGCTTTCTTT. This gives the protein CASSIRTGGYTEAFF. Using reference TRBV19 and TRBJ1-1 for the parts outside the CDR3, the full variable domain is DGGITQSPKYLFRKEGQNVTLSCEQNLNHDAMYWYRQDPGQGLRLIYYSQIVNDFQKGDIAEGYSVSREKKESFPLTVTSAQKNPTAFYLCASSIRTGGYTEAFFGQGTRLTVV.

The table lists this clone with a few counts. The chain combines TRBV5-1 with TRBJ2-7; 8 nucleotides line up with TRBD2. The CDR3 length is 14 residues. Germline lookup yields CDR1 SGHRS and CDR2 YFSETQ. The V and J ends lost 5 bases and 0 bases, in that order; junction bases with no gene match: 4. The CDR3 reads CASRPGLDSYEQYF. The CDR3 DNA reads as TGCGCCAGCAGGCCGGGACTAGACTCCTACGAGCAGTACTTC.

The chain links TRBV28 to TRBJ1-5; TRBD1 is a possible D gene (5 bases). CDR3 length equals 14 residues. The V end was cut by 2 bases, the J end by 6 bases, with 11 bases between. Germline loops: CDR1 MDHEN, CDR2 SYDVKM. CDR3 nucleotide sequence: TGTGCCAGCAGTTTAGGGCAGGGTCCTCAGCCCCAGCATTTT. Encoded protein: CASSLGQGPQPQHF.

The chain uses TRBV28 and TRBJ2-7, with 7 nucleotides matching TRBD1. Germline values: CDR1 MDHEN, CDR2 SYDVKM. Trimming took 6 bases from V and 2 from J; bases not matched to a gene: 10. The CDR3 has 15 amino acids. CDR3 in DNA: TGTGCCAGCAGCGATGGGACAGCCTCACCCTACGAGCAGTACTTC. Its protein product is CASSDGTASPYEQYF.

The V call is TRBV6-5, the J call TRBJ2-5; maybe TRBD1 (6 bases). Per the germline V gene, CDR1 is MNHEY and CDR2 is SVGAGI. The CDR3 contains 12 residues. V lost 6 bases and J 4 bases, leaving 9 bases between the germline ends. The CDR3 protein is CASSWGRETQYF. As DNA, the CDR3 is TGTGCCAGCAGCTGGGGGCGAGAGACCCAGTACTTC.

The CDR3 region has the DNA TGTGCCAGCAGTTTTTTACCAGGGGCTGGAAACACCATATATTTT. Amino acids: CASSFLPGAGNTIYF. The chain has TRBV28 and TRBJ1-3, with D tentatively TRBD1 (6 bases). CDR1 MDHEN and CDR2 SYDVKM come from the germline V gene. The CDR3 extends over 15 amino acids. Trimming pared 3 bases from V and 2 bases from J, leaving 11 bases between.

The J gene is TRBJ1-6, the V gene TRBV10-3, with 12 bases aligning to TRBD1. Germline values: CDR1 ENHRY, CDR2 SYGVKD. The V segment lost 3 bases and the J segment 10 bases; nucleotides outside the gene matches: 10. The length of the CDR3 is 17 residues. In nucleotides, the CDR3 is TGTGCCATCAGTGATTCGGGGGACAGGGGGCTACGATCACCCCTCCACTTT. It encodes CAISDSGDRGLRSPLHF.

CDR3 bases: TGCAGCGTTGGGGGGGTTCGCAATCAGCCCCAGCATTTT. Translated, it gives CSVGGVRNQPQHF. The chain uses TRBV29-1 and TRBJ1-5; D is perhaps TRBD1 (5 bases). Trimming removed 4 bases from V and 2 bases from J, with 9 bases in between. This CDR3 is 13 amino acids long. Germline loops: CDR1 SQVTM, CDR2 ANQGSEA.

This clone was counted a single time. V usage is TRBV28 and J usage is TRBJ1-5, with TRBD1 identical over 8 bases. The germline gives CDR1 MDHEN, CDR2 SYDVKM. V gave up 3 bases and J gave up 5 bases; unmatched junction bases: 6. This CDR3 has 15 residues. In DNA, the CDR3 is TGTGCCAGCAGTTTTGGGCAGGGGGCCCATCAGCCCCAGCATTTT. Its protein is CASSFGQGAHQPQHF.

This chain uses TRBV5-1 with TRBJ2-3; D ambiguous. Germline CDR1 SGHRS, CDR2 YFSETQ. With 4 bases removed from V and 3 bases from J, the gap between germline ends came to 12 bases. This CDR3 spans 14 amino acids. The CDR3 loop reads CASSPEPGTDTQYF. CDR3 bases: TGCGCCAGCAGCCCGGAGCCCGGTACAGATACGCAGTATTTT.

The gene calls are TRBV30 and TRBJ1-1; D is ambiguous. The CDR3 loop spans 15 amino acids. Trimming left V 1 base short and J 1 base short, with 13 bases between. Germline CDR1 is GTSNPN and CDR2 is SVGIG (reference sequence). The CDR3 DNA follows: TGTGCCTGGAGTGCCACGACACTCGCGAACACTGAAGCTTTCTTT. This codes for CAWSATTLANTEAFF.

The rearrangement uses TRBV6-4 and TRBJ1-5; 9 nucleotides line up with TRBD1. The CDR3 length is 15 residues. CDR1 and CDR2 (germline): MRHNA, SNTAGT. V trimming: 6 bases; J trimming: 2 bases; junction bases outside the gene matches: 5. CDR3 amino acids: CASRTRDRGNQPQHF. CDR3 sequence (DNA): TGTGCCAGCAGGACCCGGGACAGGGGCAATCAGCCCCAGCATTTT.

The J gene is TRBJ2-5, the V gene TRBV28; D might be TRBD2 (5 bases). The germline V gene encodes CDR1 MDHEN and CDR2 SYDVKM. V gave up 3 bases and J gave up 5 bases, with 10 bases separating them. The CDR3 has 13 residues. CDR3: CASSFSPGETQYF. Here the CDR3 DNA reads TGTGCCAGCAGTTTTTCTCCGGGGGAGACCCAGTACTTC.

This clone was detected only once. The chain has TRBV2 and TRBJ1-6; a weak D match, TRBD1 (5 bases). Germline values: CDR1 SNHLY, CDR2 FYNNEI. The CDR3 covers 13 residues. The ends were cut back, 8 bases at V and 7 bases at J, with 12 bases in the middle. In nucleotides, the CDR3 is TGTGCCAGCGGTGGGCAGGGAAATTCACCCCTCCACTTT. Protein: CASGGQGNSPLHF.

The chain couples TRBV5-1 to TRBJ2-1; D remains ambiguous. V was shortened by 0 bases and J by 5 bases, with 6 bases between the two germline ends. The CDR3 sequence is 13 residues long. CDR1 SGHRS and CDR2 YFSETQ come from the germline V gene. CDR3 in DNA: TGCGCCAGCAGCTTGGCTTTCGACAATGAGCAGTTCTTC. Amino acid sequence: CASSLAFDNEQFF.

The CDR3 region has the DNA TGTGCCAGCAGACGGAGCTTGAGCTCCTACGAGCAGTACTTC. Amino acids: CASRRSLSSYEQYF. This chain connects TRBV2 to TRBJ2-7, with D uncertain. This CDR3 has 14 amino acids. Germline-derived CDR1 and CDR2 are SNHLY and FYNNEI. V dropped 6 bases and J dropped 0 bases, with 12 bases sitting between them.

V gene TRBV19 combines with J gene TRBJ1-1; 7 bases line up with TRBD1. After removal of 0 bases from V and 3 bases from J, the junction contained 4 bases not matched to a gene. Germline CDR1 reads LNHDA; CDR2 reads SQIVND (reference sequence). This CDR3 is 15 amino acids long. CDR3 amino acids: CASSIDHQGDTEAFF. The CDR3 coding sequence is TGTGCCAGTAGTATAGATCATCAGGGGGACACTGAAGCTTTCTTT. Based on the CDR3 plus reference TRBV19 and TRBJ1-1, the full variable domain is DGGITQSPKYLFRKEGQNVTLSCEQNLNHDAMYWYRQDPGQGLRLIYYSQIVNDFQKGDIAEGYSVSREKKESFPLTVTSAQKNPTAFYLCASSIDHQGDTEAFFGQGTRLTVV.

The chain has TRBV9 and TRBJ2-3; 8 nucleotides line up with TRBD2. The CDR3 runs 15 residues. CDR1 is SGDLS, CDR2 YYNGEE, per germline. Trimming cost V 6 bases and J 0 bases; bases outside gene matches: 6. The CDR3: CASKRGNPSTDTQYF. As DNA, the CDR3 is TGTGCCAGCAAGCGGGGGAATCCTAGCACAGATACGCAGTATTTT.